This T cell receptor (beta chain) was recovered during a study of blood T cells in healthy people across ages. General study findings and limits: The lack of PBMC sorting stopped any conclusive naive versus antigen-experienced comparison.

For the second PCR, which ran for 7 to 11 cycles, a sample-barcoded 5' primer and a J-beta primer mix were used. Each CDR3 protein is one row after TCRdb ran MiXCR on the 5' RACE reads. Here the sample spans hundreds of thousands of distinct CDR3 sequences, approximately 52% being singletons. Concerning this clonotype itself: Its antigen is not known.

Germline values: CDR1 DFQATT, CDR2 SNEGSKA (reference sequence). The CDR3 has 13 amino acids. The TCR originated in a woman at least 80 years old in good health. The rearrangement joins TRBV20-1 to TRBJ2-4; TRBD1 agrees at 7 bases. The end of the DNA is better explained by TRBJ2-7, so the J call may be wrong. Sequencing input: blood. CDR3 in DNA: TGCAGTGCTAGAAAAGACAGGGCTGACGAGCAGTACTTC. Translated: CSARKDRADEQYF.